Listed below are T cell receptor beta chains from one sample, sequenced in a study of blood T cells in healthy people across ages. TCRdb called the 5' RACE reads again in MiXCR, with one record for every CDR3 protein. The table records some 1.5 million distinct CDR3 sequences, over 25% of them present only once. The sample taken for sequencing was blood. These receptors originate from a woman aged 25 to 39 in good health. Both conserved end residues are part of each CDR3. The order of the fields is clone size, J gene, V gene, D gene, CDR3 length, CDR3 DNA, CDR3 protein. A D gene is named only where the DNA matches it firmly. Clone size is stated in some rows and not others, as once, few, many or a class when expanded.

>NA|TRBJ1-2|TRBV5-1|NA|14
TGCGCCAGCAGCTTGGCTTCCGACATCTATGGCTACACCTTC
CASSLASDIYGYTF
>NA|TRBJ2-7|TRBV20-1|TRBD1|14
TGCAGTGCTAGCCCACAGGGGGCAGGATACGAGCAGTACTTC
CSASPQGAGYEQYF
>few|TRBJ2-2|TRBV20-1|NA|16
TGCAGTGCTAGAGATCAGGGCGGGACGAACACCGGGGAGCTGTTTTTT
CSARDQGGTNTGELFF
>many|TRBJ2-1|TRBV7-9|NA|14
TGTGCCAGCAGCTTTGGAGGGGTTGGTAATGAGCAGTTCTTC
CASSFGGVGNEQFF
>NA|TRBJ2-7|TRBV21-1|NA|16
TGTGCCAGCAGCAATACGACTAGCGCGAGCTCCTACGAGCAGTACTTC
CASSNTTSASSYEQYF
>NA|TRBJ1-4|TRBV6-6|TRBD1|15
TGTGCCAGCAGCTTTGAGGACAGGGTCAATGAAAAACTGTTTTTT
CASSFEDRVNEKLFF
>few|TRBJ2-5|TRBV5-1|NA|15
TGCGCCAGCAGCTTGGCCACAGGGTTACGAGAGACCCAGTACTTC
CASSLATGLRETQYF
>NA|TRBJ1-5|TRBV20-1|NA|14
TGCAGTGCCCCAAAGGGCAGAAGCAATCAGCCCCAGCATTTT
CSAPKGRSNQPQHF
>few|TRBJ2-7|TRBV2|NA|12
TGTGCCAGCAGCGCTTCAATCTACGAGCAGTACTTC
CASSASIYEQYF
>many|TRBJ1-1|TRBV5-5|NA|11
TGTGCCAGCAGCAAGAACACTGAAGCTTTCTTT
CASSKNTEAFF
>few|TRBJ2-7|TRBV5-1|TRBD2|20
TGCGCCAGCAGCTTGGTACCCCCGGGACTAGCGGAGGTACGCTCCTACGAGCAGTACTTC
CASSLVPPGLAEVRSYEQYF